The rows below give T cell receptor beta chains drawn from one sample of a study of blood T cell repertoires in COVID-19. TCRdb's copy holds only in-frame clones and misses some; the assay was immunoSEQ multiplex PCR. The sample has a few hundred thousand clones, approximately 80% seen once. Sequencing used peripheral blood. These TCRs come from a woman between 45 and 65 years old with active or convalescent COVID-19. Both conserved end residues are part of each CDR3. The D gene is left open where the match is weak. Part of the rows lack a size; the others show once, few, many or a class for expanded clones.

>TRBJ2-2|-|TRBD1|TRBV7-9
CASSLVWTGDTGELFF
TGTGCCAGCAGCTTAGTATGGACAGGAGACACCGGGGAGCTGTTTTTT
>TRBJ2-1|-|TRBD1|TRBV3-1/TRBV3-2
CASSQDVLRGLGNEQFF
TGTGCCAGCAGCCAAGATGTGCTCAGGGGGCTCGGCAATGAGCAGTTCTTC
>TRBJ2-5|-|TRBD1|TRBV2
CASRQRTGVVETQYF
TGTGCCAGCAGACAAAGGACAGGGGTAGTGGAGACCCAGTACTTC
>TRBJ2-1|-|-|TRBV11-3
CASSLGTGVSYNEQFF
TGTGCCAGCAGCTTAGGAACGGGAGTGTCCTACAATGAGCAGTTCTTC
>TRBJ1-1|-|-|TRBV28
CASRRDHVGTEAFF
TGTGCCAGCAGGCGGGACCACGTGGGCACTGAAGCTTTCTTT
>TRBJ2-5|once|TRBD1|TRBV7-9
CASSGTTGPQETQYF
TGTGCCAGCAGCGGTACGACAGGGCCCCAAGAGACCCAGTACTTC
>TRBJ1-2|-|TRBD1|TRBV18
CASSADREHGYTF
TGTGCCAGCTCCGCAGACAGGGAACATGGCTACACCTTC
>TRBJ2-1|-|TRBD1|TRBV4-2
CASSQTQGVYNEQFF
TGTGCCAGCAGCCAGACACAGGGGGTCTACAATGAGCAGTTCTTC
>TRBJ1-4|-|-|TRBV15
CATSRDRGKGEKLFF
TGTGCCACCAGCAGAGACAGGGGCAAGGGTGAAAAACTGTTTTTT
>TRBJ1-2|-|TRBD1|TRBV7-9
CASSTRDRVGYGYTF
TGTGCCAGCAGCACCCGGGACAGGGTGGGCTATGGCTACACCTTC
>TRBJ1-2|-|-|TRBV9
CASSVAIGVGGYTF
TGTGCCAGCAGCGTAGCAATCGGGGTAGGAGGCTACACCTTC
>TRBJ2-1|-|TRBD2|TRBV5-1
CASSLGTSGSRRYNEQFF
TGCGCCAGCAGCTTAGGGACTAGCGGGTCCCGACGATACAATGAGCAGTTCTTC
>TRBJ2-7|once|TRBD2|TRBV28
CASSLKLAGEYEQYF
TGTGCCAGCAGTTTAAAACTAGCGGGAGAGTACGAGCAGTACTTC
>TRBJ2-7|-|TRBD2|TRBV14
CASSPLGGRDEQYF
TGTGCCAGCAGCCCCCTGGGCGGGAGAGACGAGCAGTACTTC
>TRBJ2-5|-|-|TRBV3-1/TRBV3-2
CASSPTTRVYQETQYF
TGTGCCAGCAGCCCGACCACCCGGGTGTACCAAGAGACCCAGTACTTC
>TRBJ2-7|-|TRBD1|TRBV12-5
CASGQPGQGFDEQYF
TGTGCTAGTGGTCAGCCGGGACAGGGGTTTGACGAGCAGTACTTC
>TRBJ2-2|-|TRBD1|TRBV4-2
CASSRGTVEGFGAGELFF
TGTGCCAGCAGCCGAGGGACAGTAGAGGGATTTGGGGCCGGGGAGCTGTTTTTT
>TRBJ1-1|-|-|TRBV6-1
CASSEPGFGTEAFF
TGTGCCAGCAGTGAACCCGGGTTTGGCACTGAAGCTTTCTTT
>TRBJ1-5|-|-|TRBV7-2
CASSAAGGLNQPQHF
TGTGCCAGCAGCGCAGCTGGGGGCCTCAATCAGCCCCAGCATTTT
>TRBJ2-7|-|-|TRBV5-6
CASSLWGAGLSYEQYF
TGTGCCAGCAGCTTGTGGGGAGCGGGCCTCTCCTACGAGCAGTACTTC
>TRBJ2-7|once|TRBD1|TRBV10-3
CAISAGQGIYEQYF
TGTGCCATCAGTGCGGGACAGGGTATCTACGAGCAGTACTTC
>TRBJ1-3|-|-|TRBV5-6
CASSRRVGGNTIYF
TGTGCCAGCAGCCGCAGGGTGGGAGGAAACACCATATATTTT
>TRBJ1-6|-|-|TRBV19
CASRGSSYNSPLHF
TGTGCCAGCCGAGGGAGCTCCTATAATTCACCCCTCCACTTT
>TRBJ2-2|-|TRBD2|TRBV6-5
CASSQASGPRRELFF
TGTGCCAGCAGCCAGGCTAGCGGTCCCCGTCGGGAGCTGTTTTTT
>TRBJ1-1|once|-|TRBV2
CASRGGEAEAFF
TGTGCCAGCAGGGGGGGGGAGGCTGAAGCTTTCTTT
>TRBJ2-3|-|-|TRBV12-5
CASALRFWGLPTTDTQYF
TGTGCTAGTGCCTTGAGGTTCTGGGGACTTCCGACCACAGATACGCAGTATTTT
>TRBJ2-5|-|TRBD1|TRBV11-2
CASRGDRGRGETQYF
TGTGCCAGCAGGGGGGACAGGGGGCGAGGAGAGACCCAGTACTTC
>TRBJ1-5|-|-|TRBV15
CATSGHPSNQPQHF
TGTGCCACCAGCGGGCACCCAAGCAATCAGCCCCAGCATTTT
>TRBJ1-3|-|TRBD1|TRBV23-1
CASSETGVGNTIYF
TGCGCCAGCAGTGAAACAGGGGTTGGAAACACCATATATTTT
>TRBJ2-7|-|-|TRBV14
CASSQDSVSYEQYF
TGTGCCAGCAGCCAAGATTCAGTTTCCTACGAGCAGTACTTC
>TRBJ2-7|-|TRBD2|TRBV2
CASNQVAGGYEQYF
TGTGCCAGCAATCAGGTAGCGGGAGGCTACGAGCAGTACTTC
>TRBJ1-6|-|-|TRBV30
CAWRGAGSSPLHF
TGTGCCTGGAGAGGCGCAGGTAGTTCACCCCTCCACTTT
>TRBJ1-1|-|TRBD1|TRBV24-1
CATSQGAGEAFF
TGTGCCACCAGTCAGGGGGCCGGTGAAGCTTTCTTT
>TRBJ2-6|-|-|TRBV3-1/TRBV3-2
CASSQVGFGGVGSGANVLTF
TGTGCCAGCAGCCAAGTCGGGTTCGGCGGGGTAGGGTCTGGGGCCAACGTCCTGACTTTC
>TRBJ2-1|-|TRBD2|TRBV3-1/TRBV3-2
CASSQALAGEQFF
TGTGCCAGCAGCCAAGCTCTAGCGGGAGAGCAGTTCTTC
>TRBJ2-7|-|-|TRBV7-9
CASSSVLSSYEQYF
TGTGCCAGCAGCTCGGTCCTGAGCTCCTACGAGCAGTACTTC
>TRBJ1-1|-|TRBD1|TRBV25-1
CASSAYETGGLHTEAFF
TGTGCCAGCAGTGCATATGAGACAGGGGGGTTGCACACTGAAGCTTTCTTT
>TRBJ2-1|-|TRBD1|TRBV14
CASTQGAVYNEQFF
TGTGCCAGCACCCAGGGGGCAGTCTACAATGAGCAGTTCTTC
>TRBJ2-7|-|-|TRBV4-1
CASSQNRDSYEQYF
TGCGCCAGCAGCCAGAACAGGGACTCCTACGAGCAGTACTTC
>TRBJ2-7|few|TRBD1|TRBV28
CASSTPTGGKYF
TGTGCCAGCAGCACCCCGACAGGGGGCAAATACTTC
>TRBJ2-7|-|TRBD1|TRBV6-5
CASSYAWTGVYEQYF
TGTGCCAGCAGTTACGCTTGGACAGGCGTATACGAGCAGTACTTC
>TRBJ2-7|-|TRBD1|TRBV19
CASRIQGSGSYEQYF
TGTGCCAGTAGGATACAGGGGTCGGGGTCCTACGAGCAGTACTTC
>TRBJ2-1|-|-|TRBV12-3/TRBV12-4
CASSLMVSNEQFF
TGTGCCAGCAGTTTAATGGTTAGCAATGAGCAGTTCTTC
>TRBJ2-1|once|TRBD2|TRBV18
CASSPGASGIRFF
TGTGCCAGCTCACCAGGAGCTAGCGGGATCCGGTTCTTC
>TRBJ2-2|-|TRBD2|TRBV10-3
CAISETDTREAGAGELFF
TGTGCCATCAGTGAGACGGACACTAGAGAGGCGGGGGCCGGGGAGCTGTTTTTT
>TRBJ2-1|-|-|TRBV19
CASPDGMVVEQFF
TGTGCCAGTCCTGATGGTATGGTTGTAGAACAGTTCTTC
>TRBJ2-7|-|-|TRBV9
CASSVEAHSYEQYF
TGTGCCAGCAGCGTAGAAGCGCACTCCTACGAGCAGTACTTC
>TRBJ1-2|-|-|TRBV28
CASSFQGTNYGYTF
TGTGCCAGCAGTTTCCAGGGGACTAACTATGGCTACACCTTC
>TRBJ2-1|-|TRBD2|TRBV7-9
CASSYRGVAGIYNEQFF
TGTGCCAGCAGCTATCGTGGGGTAGCGGGGATCTACAATGAGCAGTTCTTC
>TRBJ1-1|-|-|TRBV18
CASSPTEMNTEAFF
TGTGCCAGCTCACCAACAGAAATGAACACTGAAGCTTTCTTT
>TRBJ2-7|-|-|TRBV7-9
CASSLGPGDYEQYF
TGTGCCAGCAGCTTAGGCCCAGGGGATTATGAGCAGTACTTC
>TRBJ2-7|-|-|TRBV18
CASSPGPYEQYF
TGTGCCAGCTCACCCGGTCCCTACGAGCAGTACTTC
>TRBJ1-6|-|-|TRBV9
CASSPHRENSPLHF
TGTGCCAGCAGCCCTCACAGGGAGAATTCACCCCTCCACTTT
>TRBJ2-2|-|TRBD2|TRBV5-4
CASSSTRFSGANTGELFF
TGTGCCAGCAGCTCGACCCGATTTAGCGGGGCGAACACCGGGGAGCTGTTTTTT
>TRBJ1-1|-|TRBD1|TRBV7-9
CASSLEQGWTEAFF
TGTGCCAGCAGCTTAGAACAGGGGTGGACTGAAGCTTTCTTT
>TRBJ1-5|-|-|TRBV28
CASSYNAQQGLSNQPQHF
TGTGCCAGCAGTTACAACGCCCAACAGGGTTTGAGCAATCAGCCCCAGCATTTT
>TRBJ2-1|-|TRBD2|TRBV19
CASSIIKLAGNNEQFF
TGTGCCAGTAGTATAATAAAACTAGCGGGAAACAATGAGCAGTTCTTC
>TRBJ2-1|few|TRBD2|TRBV9
CASSVGSSGRVSNEQFF
TGTGCCAGCAGCGTAGGCTCTAGCGGGAGAGTGAGTAATGAGCAGTTCTTC
>TRBJ2-1|-|TRBD2|TRBV7-3
CASSLAGEYNEQFF
TGTGCCAGCAGCTTAGCGGGAGAATACAATGAGCAGTTCTTC